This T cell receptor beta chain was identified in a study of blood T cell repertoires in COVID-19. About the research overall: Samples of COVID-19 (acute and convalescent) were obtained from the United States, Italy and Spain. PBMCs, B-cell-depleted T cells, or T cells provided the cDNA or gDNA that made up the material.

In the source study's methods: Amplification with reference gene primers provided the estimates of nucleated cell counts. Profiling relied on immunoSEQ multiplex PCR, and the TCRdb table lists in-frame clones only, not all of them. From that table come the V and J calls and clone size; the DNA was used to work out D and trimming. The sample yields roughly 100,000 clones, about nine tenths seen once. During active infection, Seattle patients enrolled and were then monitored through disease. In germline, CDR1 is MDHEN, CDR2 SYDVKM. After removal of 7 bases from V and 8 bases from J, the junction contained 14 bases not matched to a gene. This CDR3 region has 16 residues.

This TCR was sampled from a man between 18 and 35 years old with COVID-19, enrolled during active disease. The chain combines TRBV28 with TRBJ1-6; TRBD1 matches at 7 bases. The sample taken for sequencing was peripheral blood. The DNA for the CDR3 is TGTGCCAGCACTTTTTCGGGACAGCTTTCCTATTCACCCCTCCACTTT. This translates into CASTFSGQLSYSPLHF.